This entry features one TCR beta chain sequence. Antigen specificity is unknown. This entry is derived from a study of T cell repertoires and HLA-DP antigens. Whole-study context: CD4+ T cells were cocultured with HeLa cells expressing HLA-DP.

The CDR3 loop spans 13 amino acids. Trimming removed 5 bases at V and 2 bases at J, with 9 bases between. Germline values: CDR1 SNHLY, CDR2 FYNNEI. Profiling relied on immunoSEQ multiplex PCR, and the TCRdb table lists in-frame clones only, not all of them. This sample has around 100,000 clones; 80% to 95% occur once, and the top ten carry over 0.25%. This rearrangement joins TRBV2 to TRBJ1-2, with a possible D match to TRBD1 (5 bases). Sequencing was performed on CD4+ T cells from PBMCs. The TCR originated in a woman aged 18-29 years in good health and CMV-seronegative. In DNA form, the CDR3 reads TGTGCCAGCAGTCTAGGGACCAACTATGGCTACACCTTC. Amino acids: CASSLGTNYGYTF.